The text below deals with one T cell receptor (beta chain). The antigen is undetermined. As to treatment: 15 Gy SBRT to primary tumor, nephrectomy 4 weeks later. Nephrectomy followed 15 Gy stereotactic body radiation by 4 weeks. The CDR3 spans 15 residues. The V gene end was trimmed by 2 bases and the J gene end by 4 bases; junction bases not matched to a gene: 5. Germline V gives CDR1 SGDLS, CDR2 YYNGEE. The data derive from a study of radiation and T cells in renal cell carcinoma. Whole-study findings and limits: Top 100 clonotypes averaged about 54% in irradiated versus about 45% in nephrectomy-only tumors.

Sequencing was performed with immunoSEQ multiplex PCR; in TCRdb, only in-frame clones are kept and a portion is missing. The sample yields nearly 20,000 clones, approximately 60% seen once. The chain combines TRBV9 with TRBJ2-1, with 8 bases matching TRBD1. The clonotype comes from a woman in her 70s with renal cell carcinoma. Sequencing was performed on tumor tissue, taken from a patient whose treatment included radiotherapy and nephrectomy. CDR3 amino acids: CASSVGQGSYNEQFF. The CDR3 bases are TGTGCCAGCAGCGTCGGACAGGGCTCGTACAATGAGCAGTTCTTC.